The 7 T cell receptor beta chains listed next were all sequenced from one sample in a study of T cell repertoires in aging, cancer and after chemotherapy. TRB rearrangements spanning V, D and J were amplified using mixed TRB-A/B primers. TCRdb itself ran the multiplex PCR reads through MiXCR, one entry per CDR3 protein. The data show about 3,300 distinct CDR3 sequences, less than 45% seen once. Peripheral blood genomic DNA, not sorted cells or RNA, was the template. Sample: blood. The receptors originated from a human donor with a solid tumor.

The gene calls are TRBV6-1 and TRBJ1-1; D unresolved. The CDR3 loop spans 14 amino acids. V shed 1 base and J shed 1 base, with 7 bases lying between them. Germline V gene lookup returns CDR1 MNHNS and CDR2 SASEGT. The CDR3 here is CASSEGAENTEAFF. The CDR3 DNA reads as TGTGCCAGCAGTGAAGGGGCAGAGAACACTGAAGCTTTCTTT.

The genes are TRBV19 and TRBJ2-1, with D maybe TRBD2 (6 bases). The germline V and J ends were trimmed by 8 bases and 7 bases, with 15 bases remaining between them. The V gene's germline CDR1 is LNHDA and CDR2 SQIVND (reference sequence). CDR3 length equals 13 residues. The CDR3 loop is CASEGLGGNEQFF. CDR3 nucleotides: TGTGCCAGTGAGGGGTTGGGAGGTAATGAGCAGTTCTTC.

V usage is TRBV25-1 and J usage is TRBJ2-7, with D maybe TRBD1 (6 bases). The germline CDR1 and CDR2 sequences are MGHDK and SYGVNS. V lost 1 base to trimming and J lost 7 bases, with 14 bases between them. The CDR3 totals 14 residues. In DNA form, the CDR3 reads TGTGCCAGCAGTGAATTCGGACAGATGGCGGAGCAGTACTTC. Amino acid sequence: CASSEFGQMAEQYF.

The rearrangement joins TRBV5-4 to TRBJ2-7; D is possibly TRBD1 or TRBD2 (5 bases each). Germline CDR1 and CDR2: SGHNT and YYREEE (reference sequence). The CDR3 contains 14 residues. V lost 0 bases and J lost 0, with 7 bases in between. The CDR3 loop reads CASSLAGSSYEQYF. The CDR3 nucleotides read TGTGCCAGCAGCTTGGCAGGGAGCTCCTACGAGCAGTACTTC.

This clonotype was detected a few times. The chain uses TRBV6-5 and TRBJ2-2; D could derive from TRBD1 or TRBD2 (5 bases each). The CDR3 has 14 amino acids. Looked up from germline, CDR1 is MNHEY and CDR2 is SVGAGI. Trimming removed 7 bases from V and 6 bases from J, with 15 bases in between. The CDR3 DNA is TGTGCCAGCAACACCCGGGGCCTCGCCGGGGAGCTGTTTTTT. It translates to CASNTRGLAGELFF.

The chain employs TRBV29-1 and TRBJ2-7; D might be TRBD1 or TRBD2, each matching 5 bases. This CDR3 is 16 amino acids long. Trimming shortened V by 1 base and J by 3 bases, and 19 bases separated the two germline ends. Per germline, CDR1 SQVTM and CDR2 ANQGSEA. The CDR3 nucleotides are TGCAGCGTTGAAGCCTCTTGGGGGACGGGCGTCTACGAGCAGTACTTC. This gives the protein CSVEASWGTGVYEQYF.

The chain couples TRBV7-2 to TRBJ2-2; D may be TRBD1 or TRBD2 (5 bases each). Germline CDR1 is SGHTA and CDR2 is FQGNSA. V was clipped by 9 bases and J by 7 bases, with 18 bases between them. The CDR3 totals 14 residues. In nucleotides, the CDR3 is TGTGCCAGTTCCCTCGGGACCACGGACGGGGAGCTGTTTTTT. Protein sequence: CASSLGTTDGELFF.